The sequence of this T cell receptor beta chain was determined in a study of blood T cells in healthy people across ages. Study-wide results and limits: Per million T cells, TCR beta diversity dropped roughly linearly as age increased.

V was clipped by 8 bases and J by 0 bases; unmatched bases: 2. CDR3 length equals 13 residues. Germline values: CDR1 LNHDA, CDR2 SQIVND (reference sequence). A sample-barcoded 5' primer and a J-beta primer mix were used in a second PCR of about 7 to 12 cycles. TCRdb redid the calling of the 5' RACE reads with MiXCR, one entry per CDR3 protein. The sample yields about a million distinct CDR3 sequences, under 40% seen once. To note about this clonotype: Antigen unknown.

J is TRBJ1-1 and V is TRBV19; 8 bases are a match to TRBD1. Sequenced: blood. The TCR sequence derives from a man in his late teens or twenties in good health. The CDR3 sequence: CASLGQVNTEAFF. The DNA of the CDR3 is TGTGCCAGTCTGGGACAGGTGAACACTGAAGCTTTCTTT.